This TCR beta chain was captured in a study of T cell repertoires in cytomegalovirus infection (dated by TCRdb to about 2019). At the level of the whole study: Alongside well-studied HLA-B-restricted epitopes, the peptide stimulations were aimed at recently identified HLA-C-restricted CMV epitopes, whose presentation resists viral immunomodulation. The HLA type of each donor mattered for the analysis, because public TCR beta signatures pointed to carriage of CMV infection along with the matching HLA type.

Sequencing instrument: Illumina HiSeq 1500. Through fastp at Q25 and MiXCR, TCRdb rebuilt clones from the public reads, retaining in-frame beta chains. Rows matching on CDR3 protein sequence are summarized as one entry with the most common DNA and genes. This sample lists around 340,000 distinct CDR3 sequences; around 29% were detected once. The ten largest clones add up to around 20% of the sample. The treatment or condition label for this specimen denotes: in vitro stimulation with specific CMV peptide epitopes to enrich CMV-specific T cells. V lost 10 bases and J lost 0 bases; the stretch between them is 11 bases long. The germline V gene encodes CDR1 SGHRS and CDR2 YFSETQ. The CDR3, cysteine through phenylalanine, is 14 amino acids long. The kept DNA is CDR3 alone, 42 bases in frame from the first base. Broader findings and caveats from the paper: The ex vivo response was dominated by HLA-C-restricted CMV-specific TCR beta clonotypes, which also provided the single most frequent clonotype in two of eight donors. In both this cohort and an independent roughly 330-donor cohort, the cumulative frequency of public TCR beta family members distinguished carriers of CMV infection plus the relevant HLA type.

Of note for this clonotype: Its target antigen remains unknown. Base qualities are not recorded, but no much larger clone differs from it by a single base.

The sample consisted of cultured PBMCs, taken from culture after CMV antigen stimulation. The receptor chain draws on TRBV5-1 and TRBJ2-6; the D gene is perhaps TRBD2, on 5 matching bases. The receptor was isolated from a human donor in good health (CMV status not recorded). Some clones in this sample may be carry-over from other donors' samples. This receptor has the CDR3 CAAGVTSGANVLTF. The DNA is as follows: TGCGCCGCCGGGGTTACCTCTGGGGCCAACGTCCTGACTTTC.